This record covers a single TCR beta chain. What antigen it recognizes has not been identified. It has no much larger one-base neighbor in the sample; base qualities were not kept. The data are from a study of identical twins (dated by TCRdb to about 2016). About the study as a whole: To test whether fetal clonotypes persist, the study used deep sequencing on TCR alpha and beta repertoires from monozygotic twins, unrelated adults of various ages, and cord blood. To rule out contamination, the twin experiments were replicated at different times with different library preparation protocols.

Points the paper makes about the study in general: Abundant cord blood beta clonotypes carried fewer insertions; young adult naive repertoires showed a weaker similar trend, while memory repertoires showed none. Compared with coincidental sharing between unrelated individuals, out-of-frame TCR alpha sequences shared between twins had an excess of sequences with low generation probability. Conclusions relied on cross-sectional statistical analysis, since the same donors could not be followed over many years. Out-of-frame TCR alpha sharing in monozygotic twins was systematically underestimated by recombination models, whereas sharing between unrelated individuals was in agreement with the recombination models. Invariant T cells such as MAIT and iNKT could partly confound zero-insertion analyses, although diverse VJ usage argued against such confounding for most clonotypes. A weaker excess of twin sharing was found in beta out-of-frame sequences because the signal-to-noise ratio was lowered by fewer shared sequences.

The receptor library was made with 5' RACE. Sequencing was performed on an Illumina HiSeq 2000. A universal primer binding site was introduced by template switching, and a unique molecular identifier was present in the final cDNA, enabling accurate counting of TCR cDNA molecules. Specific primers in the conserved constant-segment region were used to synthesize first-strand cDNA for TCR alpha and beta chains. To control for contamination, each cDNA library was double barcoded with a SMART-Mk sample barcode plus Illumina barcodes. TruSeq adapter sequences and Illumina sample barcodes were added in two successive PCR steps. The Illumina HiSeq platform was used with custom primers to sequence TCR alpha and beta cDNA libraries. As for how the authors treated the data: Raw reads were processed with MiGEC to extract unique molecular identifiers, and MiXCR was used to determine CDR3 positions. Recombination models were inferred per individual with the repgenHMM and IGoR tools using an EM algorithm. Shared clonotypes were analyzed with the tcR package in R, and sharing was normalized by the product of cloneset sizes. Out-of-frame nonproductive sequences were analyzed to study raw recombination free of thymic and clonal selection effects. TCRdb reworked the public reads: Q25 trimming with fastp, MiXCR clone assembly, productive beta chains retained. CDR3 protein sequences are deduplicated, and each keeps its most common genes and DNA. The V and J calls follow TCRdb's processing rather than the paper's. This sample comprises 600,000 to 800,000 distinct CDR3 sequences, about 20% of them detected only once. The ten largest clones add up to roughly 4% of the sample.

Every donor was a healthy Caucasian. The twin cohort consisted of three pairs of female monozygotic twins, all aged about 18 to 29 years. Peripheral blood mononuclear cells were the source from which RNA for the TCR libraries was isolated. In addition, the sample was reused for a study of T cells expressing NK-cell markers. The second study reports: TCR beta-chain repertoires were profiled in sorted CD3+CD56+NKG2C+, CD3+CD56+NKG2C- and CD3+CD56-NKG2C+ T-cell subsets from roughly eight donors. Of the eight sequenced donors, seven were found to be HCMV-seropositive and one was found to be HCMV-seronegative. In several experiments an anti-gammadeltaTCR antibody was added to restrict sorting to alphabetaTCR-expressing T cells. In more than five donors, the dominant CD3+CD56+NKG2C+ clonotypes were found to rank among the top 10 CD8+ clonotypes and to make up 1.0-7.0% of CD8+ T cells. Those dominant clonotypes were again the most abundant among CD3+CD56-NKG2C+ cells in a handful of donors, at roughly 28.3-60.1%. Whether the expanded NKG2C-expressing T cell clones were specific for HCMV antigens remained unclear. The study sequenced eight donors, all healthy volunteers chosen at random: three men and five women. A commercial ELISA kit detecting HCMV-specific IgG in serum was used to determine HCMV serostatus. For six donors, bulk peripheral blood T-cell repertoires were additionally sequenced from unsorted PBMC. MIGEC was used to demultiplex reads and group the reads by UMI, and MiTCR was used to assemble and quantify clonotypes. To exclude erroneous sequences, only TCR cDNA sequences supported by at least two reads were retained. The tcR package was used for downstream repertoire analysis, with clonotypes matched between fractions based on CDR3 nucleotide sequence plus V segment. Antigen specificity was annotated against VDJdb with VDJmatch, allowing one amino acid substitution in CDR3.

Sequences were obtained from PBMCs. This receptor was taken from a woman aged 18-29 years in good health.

The nucleotide sequence is given as TGTGCCAGCAGCGCGTTTCGGGGGGTAACAGATACGCAGTATTTT. Its product reads: CASSAFRGVTDTQYF. The chain joins TRBV6-1 to TRBJ2-3, with 7 bases aligning to TRBD2. Relative to germline, V is missing 6 bases and J is missing 3 bases, with 9 bases of the junction outside any gene match. Reading the germline V gene gives CDR1 MNHNS and CDR2 SASEGT. Its CDR3 holds 15 amino acids, cysteine through phenylalanine. Kept here is only the CDR3 DNA, which spans 45 bases and is read in frame from base 1.